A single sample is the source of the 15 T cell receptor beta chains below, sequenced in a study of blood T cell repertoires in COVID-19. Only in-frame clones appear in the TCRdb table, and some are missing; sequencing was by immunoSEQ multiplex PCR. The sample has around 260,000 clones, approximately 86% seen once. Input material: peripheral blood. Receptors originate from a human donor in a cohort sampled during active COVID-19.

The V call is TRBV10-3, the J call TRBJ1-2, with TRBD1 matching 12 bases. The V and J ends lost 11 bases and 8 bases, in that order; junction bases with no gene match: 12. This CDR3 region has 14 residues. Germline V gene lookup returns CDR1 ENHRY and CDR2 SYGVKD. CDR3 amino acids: CAHTGTGGSGGYTF. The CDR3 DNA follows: TGTGCCCACACGGGGACAGGGGGCTCGGGGGGCTACACCTTC.

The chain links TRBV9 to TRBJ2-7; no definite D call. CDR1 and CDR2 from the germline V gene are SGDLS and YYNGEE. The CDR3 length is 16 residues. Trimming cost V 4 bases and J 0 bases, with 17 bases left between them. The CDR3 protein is CASSHSPGTSSYEQYF. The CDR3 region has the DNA TGTGCCAGCAGCCACAGTCCCGGCACAAGCTCCTACGAGCAGTACTTC.

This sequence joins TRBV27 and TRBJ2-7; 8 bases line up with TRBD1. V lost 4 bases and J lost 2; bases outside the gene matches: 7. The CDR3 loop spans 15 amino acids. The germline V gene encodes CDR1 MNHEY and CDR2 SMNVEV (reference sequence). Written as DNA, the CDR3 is TGTGCCAGCAGTTACGACAGGGGAAGGGCCTACGAGCAGTACTTC. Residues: CASSYDRGRAYEQYF.

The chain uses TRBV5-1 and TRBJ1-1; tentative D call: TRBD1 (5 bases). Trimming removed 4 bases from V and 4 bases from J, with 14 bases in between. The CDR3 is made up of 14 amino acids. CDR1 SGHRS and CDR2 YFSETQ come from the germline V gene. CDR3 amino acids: CASSQGGLGTEAFF. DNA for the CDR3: TGCGCCAGCAGCCAGGGTGGCTTGGGCACTGAAGCTTTCTTT.

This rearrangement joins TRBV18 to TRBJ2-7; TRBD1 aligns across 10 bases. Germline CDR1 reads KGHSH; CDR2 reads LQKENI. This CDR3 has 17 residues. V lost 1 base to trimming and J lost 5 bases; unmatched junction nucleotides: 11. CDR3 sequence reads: CASSPLSTGGASDEQYF. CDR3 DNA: TGTGCCAGCTCACCACTTTCGACAGGGGGCGCTTCCGACGAGCAGTACTTC.

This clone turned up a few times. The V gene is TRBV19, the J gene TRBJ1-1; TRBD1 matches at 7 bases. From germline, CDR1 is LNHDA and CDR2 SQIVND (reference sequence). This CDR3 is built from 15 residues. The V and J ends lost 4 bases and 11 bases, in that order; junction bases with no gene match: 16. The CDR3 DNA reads TGTGCCAGTAGTACGTCCCACTCAGGGGGGAAAGGGGCTTTCTTT. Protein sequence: CASSTSHSGGKGAFF.

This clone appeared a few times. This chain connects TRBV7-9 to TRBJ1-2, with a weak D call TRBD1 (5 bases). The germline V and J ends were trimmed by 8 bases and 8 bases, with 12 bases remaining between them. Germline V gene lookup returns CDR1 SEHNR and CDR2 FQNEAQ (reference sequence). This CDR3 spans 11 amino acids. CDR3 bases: TGTGCCAGCGGGCAGGGCGGCGGCTACACCTTC. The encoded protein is CASGQGGGYTF. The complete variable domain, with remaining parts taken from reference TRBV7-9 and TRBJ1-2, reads DTGVSQNPRHKITKRGQNVTFRCDPISEHNRLYWYRQTLGQGPEFLTYFQNEAQLEKSRLLSDRFSAERPKGSFSTLEIQRTEQGDSAMYLCASGQGGGYTFGSGTRLTVV.

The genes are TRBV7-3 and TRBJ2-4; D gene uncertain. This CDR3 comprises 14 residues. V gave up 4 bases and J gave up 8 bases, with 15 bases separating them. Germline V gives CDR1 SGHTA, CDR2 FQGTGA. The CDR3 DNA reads TGTGCCAGCAGCTACGCCGGTGGCGGTCACATTCAGTACTTC. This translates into CASSYAGGGHIQYF.

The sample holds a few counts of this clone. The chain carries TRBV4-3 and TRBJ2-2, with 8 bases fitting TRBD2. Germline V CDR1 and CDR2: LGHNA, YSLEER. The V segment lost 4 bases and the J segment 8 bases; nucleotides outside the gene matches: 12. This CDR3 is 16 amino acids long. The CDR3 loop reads CASSLQFGLAPGELFF. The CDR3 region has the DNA TGCGCCAGCAGCCTCCAATTTGGACTAGCCCCGGGGGAGCTGTTTTTT.

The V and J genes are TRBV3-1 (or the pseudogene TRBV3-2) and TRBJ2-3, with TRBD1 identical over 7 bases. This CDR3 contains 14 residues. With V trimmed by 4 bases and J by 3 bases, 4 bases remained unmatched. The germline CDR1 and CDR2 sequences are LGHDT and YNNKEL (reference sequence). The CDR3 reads CASSRPTGTDTQYF. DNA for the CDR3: TGTGCCAGCAGCCGACCGACAGGGACAGATACGCAGTATTTT.

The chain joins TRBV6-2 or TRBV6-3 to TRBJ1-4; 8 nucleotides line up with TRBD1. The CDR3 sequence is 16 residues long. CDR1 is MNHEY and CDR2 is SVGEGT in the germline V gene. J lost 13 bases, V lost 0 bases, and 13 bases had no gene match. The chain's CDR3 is CASSYSNLGQAYGLFF. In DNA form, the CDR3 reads TGTGCCAGCAGTTACTCGAACCTGGGACAGGCATATGGACTGTTTTTT.

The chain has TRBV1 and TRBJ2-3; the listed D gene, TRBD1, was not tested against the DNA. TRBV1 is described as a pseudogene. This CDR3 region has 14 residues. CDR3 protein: CTSTTGADTDTQYF. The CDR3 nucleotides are TGCACCAGCACCACAGGGGCGGACACAGATACGCAGTATTTT.

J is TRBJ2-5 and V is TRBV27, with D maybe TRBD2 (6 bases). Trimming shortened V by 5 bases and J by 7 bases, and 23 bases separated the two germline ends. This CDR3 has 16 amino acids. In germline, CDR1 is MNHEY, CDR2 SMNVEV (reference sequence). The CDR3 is CASSHPTGGSPGTQYF. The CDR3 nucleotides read TGTGCCAGCAGTCACCCCACCGGAGGGTCCCCGGGGACCCAGTACTTC.

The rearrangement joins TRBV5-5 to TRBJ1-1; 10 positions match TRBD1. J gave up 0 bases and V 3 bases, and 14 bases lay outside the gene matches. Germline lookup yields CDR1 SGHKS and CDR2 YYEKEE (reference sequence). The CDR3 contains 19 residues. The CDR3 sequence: CASSSRRTGGRGLNTEAFF. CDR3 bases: TGTGCCAGCAGCTCGCGACGGACAGGGGGGAGGGGATTGAACACTGAAGCTTTCTTT.

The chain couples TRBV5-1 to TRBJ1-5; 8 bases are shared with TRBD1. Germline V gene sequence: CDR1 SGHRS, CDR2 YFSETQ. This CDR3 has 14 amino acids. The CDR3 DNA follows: TGCCCCTTTGGGGGACAGGAGGTCCATCAGCCCCAGCATTTT. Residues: CPFGGQEVHQPQHF.